This T cell receptor beta chain is drawn from a study of shared clonotypes between healthy human individuals. CDR3 size: 15 residues. V was cut by 2 bases and J by 1 base, with 10 bases left in between. Germline V gene lookup returns CDR1 ENHRY and CDR2 SYGVKD. This clone came up once. Unsorted PBMC DNA was sequenced on ten immunoSEQ deep assay plates. Repertoires were generated with immunoSEQ multiplex PCR, while TCRdb's copy carries only in-frame clones and drops some. Altogether some 480,000 clones are present, around 79% being singletons, with the ten largest covering 9.5% to 15%. J is TRBJ2-3 and V is TRBV10-3; the D gene is possibly TRBD2 (5 bases). This clonotype was obtained from a woman in her forties in good health. Some clones in this sample may be carry-over from other donors' samples. Specimen: PBMCs. The CDR3 coding sequence is TGTGCCATCAGTGAGGGGAGCGGCCGCACAGATACGCAGTATTTT. Translating gives CAISEGSGRTDTQYF.